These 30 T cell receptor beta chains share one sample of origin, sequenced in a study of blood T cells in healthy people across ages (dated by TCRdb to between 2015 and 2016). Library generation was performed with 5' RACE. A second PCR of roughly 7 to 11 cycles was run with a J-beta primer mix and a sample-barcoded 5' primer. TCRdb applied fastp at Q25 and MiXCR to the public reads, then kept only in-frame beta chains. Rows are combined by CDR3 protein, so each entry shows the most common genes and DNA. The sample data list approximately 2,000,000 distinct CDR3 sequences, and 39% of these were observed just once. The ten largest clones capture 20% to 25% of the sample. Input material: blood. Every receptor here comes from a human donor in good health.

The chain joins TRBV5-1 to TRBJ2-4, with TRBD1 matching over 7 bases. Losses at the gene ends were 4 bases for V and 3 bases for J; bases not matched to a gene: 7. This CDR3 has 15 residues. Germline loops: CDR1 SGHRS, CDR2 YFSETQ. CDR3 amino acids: CASSLGQSYKNIQYF. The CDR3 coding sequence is TGCGCCAGCAGCCTGGGACAGTCCTACAAAAACATTCAGTACTTC.

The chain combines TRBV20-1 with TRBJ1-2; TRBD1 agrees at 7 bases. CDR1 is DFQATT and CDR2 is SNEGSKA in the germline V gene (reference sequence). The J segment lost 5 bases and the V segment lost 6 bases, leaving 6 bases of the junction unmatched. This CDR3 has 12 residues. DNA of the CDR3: TGCAGTGCGTGGGACAGACGATATGGCTACACCTTC. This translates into CSAWDRRYGYTF.

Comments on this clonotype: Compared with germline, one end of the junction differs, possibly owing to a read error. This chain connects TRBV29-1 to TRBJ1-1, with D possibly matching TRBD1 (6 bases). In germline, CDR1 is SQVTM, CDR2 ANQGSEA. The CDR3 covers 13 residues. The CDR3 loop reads CSARTELNTEAFF. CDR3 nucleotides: TGCAGCGCAAGGACAGAGTTGAACACTGAGGCTTTCTTT.

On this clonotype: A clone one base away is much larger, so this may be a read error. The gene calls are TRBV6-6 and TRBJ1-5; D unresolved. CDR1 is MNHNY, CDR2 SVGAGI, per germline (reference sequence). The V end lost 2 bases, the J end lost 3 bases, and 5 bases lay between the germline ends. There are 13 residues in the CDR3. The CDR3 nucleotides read TGTGCCAGCAGTTACGATGCCAATCAGCCCCAGCATTTT. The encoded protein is CASSYDANQPQHF.

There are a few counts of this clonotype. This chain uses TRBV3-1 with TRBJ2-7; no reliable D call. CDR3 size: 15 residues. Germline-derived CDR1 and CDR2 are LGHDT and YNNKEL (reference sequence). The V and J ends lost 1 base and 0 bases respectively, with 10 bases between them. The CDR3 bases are TGTGCCAGCAGCCAAGTCCCGGAAGCCTCCTACGAGCAGTACTTC. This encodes CASSQVPEASYEQYF.

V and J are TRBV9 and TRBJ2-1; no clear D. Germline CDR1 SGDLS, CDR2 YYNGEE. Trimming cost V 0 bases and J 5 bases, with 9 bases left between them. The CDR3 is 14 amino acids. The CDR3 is CASSVGGSNNEQFF. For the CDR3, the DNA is TGTGCCAGCAGCGTAGGTGGCTCTAACAATGAGCAGTTCTTC. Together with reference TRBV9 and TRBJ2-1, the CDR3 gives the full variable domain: DSGVTQTPKHLITATGQRVTLRCSPRSGDLSVYWYQQSLDQGLQFLIQYYNGEERAKGNILERFSAQQFPDLHSELNLSSLELGDSALYFCASSVGGSNNEQFFGPGTRLTVL.

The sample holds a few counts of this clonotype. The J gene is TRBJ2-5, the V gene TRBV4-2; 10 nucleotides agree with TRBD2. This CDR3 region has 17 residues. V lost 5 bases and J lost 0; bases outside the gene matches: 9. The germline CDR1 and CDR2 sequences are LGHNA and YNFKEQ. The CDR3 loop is CASSIGTSELYQETQYF. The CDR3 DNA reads TGTGCCAGCAGCATAGGGACTAGCGAGTTGTACCAAGAGACCCAGTACTTC.

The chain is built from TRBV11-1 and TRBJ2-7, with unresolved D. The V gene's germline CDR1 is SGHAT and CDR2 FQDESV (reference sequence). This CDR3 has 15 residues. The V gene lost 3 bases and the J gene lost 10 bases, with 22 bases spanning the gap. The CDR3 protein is CASSFDRAFQMAQYF. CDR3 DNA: TGTGCCAGCAGCTTCGACCGGGCCTTCCAGATGGCCCAGTACTTC. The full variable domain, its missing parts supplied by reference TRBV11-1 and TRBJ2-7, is EAEVAQSPRYKITEKSQAVAFWCDPISGHATLYWYRQILGQGPELLVQFQDESVVDDSQLPKDRFSAERLKGVDSTLKIQPAELGDSAMYLCASSFDRAFQMAQYFGPGTRLTVT.

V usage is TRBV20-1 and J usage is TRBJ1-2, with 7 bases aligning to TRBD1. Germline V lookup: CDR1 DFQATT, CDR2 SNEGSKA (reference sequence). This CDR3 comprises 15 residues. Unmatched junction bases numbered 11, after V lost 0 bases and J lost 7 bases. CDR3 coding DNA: TGCAGTGCTAGAGATCCCCGACAGGGTGCCCGTGGCTACACCTTC. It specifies CSARDPRQGARGYTF.

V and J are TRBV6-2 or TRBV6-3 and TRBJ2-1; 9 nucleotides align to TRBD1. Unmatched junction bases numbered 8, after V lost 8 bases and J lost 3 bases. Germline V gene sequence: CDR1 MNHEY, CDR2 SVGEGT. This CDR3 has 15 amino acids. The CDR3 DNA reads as TGTGCCAGCCGCGGGACAGGGATATTCTACAATGAGCAGTTCTTC. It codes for CASRGTGIFYNEQFF.

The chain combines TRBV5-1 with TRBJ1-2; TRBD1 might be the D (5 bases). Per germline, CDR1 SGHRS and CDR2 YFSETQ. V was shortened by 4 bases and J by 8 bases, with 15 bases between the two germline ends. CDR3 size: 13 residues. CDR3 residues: CASSKNTGWGYTF. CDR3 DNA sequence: TGCGCCAGCAGCAAGAACACAGGATGGGGCTACACCTTC.

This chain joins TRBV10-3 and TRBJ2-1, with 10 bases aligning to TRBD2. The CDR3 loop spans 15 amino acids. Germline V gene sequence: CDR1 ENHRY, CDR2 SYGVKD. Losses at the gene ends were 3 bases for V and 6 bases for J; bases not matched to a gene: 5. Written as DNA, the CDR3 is TGTGCCATCAGTGATTCCAGCGGGGGGGCCAATGAGCAGTTCTTC. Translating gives CAISDSSGGANEQFF.

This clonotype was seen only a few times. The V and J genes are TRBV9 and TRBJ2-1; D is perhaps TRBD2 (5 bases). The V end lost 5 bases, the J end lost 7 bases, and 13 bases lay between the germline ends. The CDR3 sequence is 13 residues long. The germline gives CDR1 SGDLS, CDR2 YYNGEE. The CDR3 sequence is CASSSASVNEQFF. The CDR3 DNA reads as TGTGCCAGCAGTAGCGCGTCGGTTAATGAGCAGTTCTTC.

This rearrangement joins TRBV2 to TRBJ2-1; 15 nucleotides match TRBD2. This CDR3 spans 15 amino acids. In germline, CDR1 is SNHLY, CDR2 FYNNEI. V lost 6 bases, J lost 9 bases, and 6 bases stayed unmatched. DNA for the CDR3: TGTGCCAGCAGGGGGACTAGCGGGGGGTTTGGTGAGCAGTTCTTC. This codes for CASRGTSGGFGEQFF.

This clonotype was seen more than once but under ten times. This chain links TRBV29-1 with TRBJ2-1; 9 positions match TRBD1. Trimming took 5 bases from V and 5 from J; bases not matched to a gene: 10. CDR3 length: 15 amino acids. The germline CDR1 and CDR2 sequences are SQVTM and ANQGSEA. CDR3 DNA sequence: TGCAGCGTTTGGGGAGGTGGGACAGGGAACAATGAGCAGTTCTTC. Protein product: CSVWGGGTGNNEQFF.

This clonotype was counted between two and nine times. The DNA for the CDR3 is TGTGCCAGCAGTTTGGGGCAGCACGACTCCTACGAGCAGTACTTC. Translated: CASSLGQHDSYEQYF. This sequence joins TRBV27 and TRBJ2-7; D may be TRBD1 (5 bases). In germline, CDR1 is MNHEY, CDR2 SMNVEV (reference sequence). The CDR3 has 15 residues. V dropped 3 bases and J dropped 0 bases, with 12 bases sitting between them.

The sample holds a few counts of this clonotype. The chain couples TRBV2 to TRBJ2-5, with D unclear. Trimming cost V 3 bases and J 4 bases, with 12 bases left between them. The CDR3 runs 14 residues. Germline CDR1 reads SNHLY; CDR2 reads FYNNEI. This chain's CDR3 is CASSEALRGETQYF. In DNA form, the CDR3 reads TGTGCCAGCAGTGAGGCGCTTCGCGGAGAGACCCAGTACTTC.

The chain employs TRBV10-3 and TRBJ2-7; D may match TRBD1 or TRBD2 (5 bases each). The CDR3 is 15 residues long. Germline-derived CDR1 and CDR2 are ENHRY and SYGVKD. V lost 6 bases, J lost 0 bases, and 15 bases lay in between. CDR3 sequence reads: CAIRETAASSYEQYF. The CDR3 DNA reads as TGTGCCATCAGAGAGACAGCGGCAAGCTCCTACGAGCAGTACTTC.

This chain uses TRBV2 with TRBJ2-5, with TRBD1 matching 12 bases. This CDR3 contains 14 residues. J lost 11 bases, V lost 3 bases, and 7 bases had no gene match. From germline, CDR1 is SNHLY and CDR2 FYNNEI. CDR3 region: CASSEGTGGIKQYF. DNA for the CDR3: TGTGCCAGCAGTGAGGGGACAGGGGGCATTAAGCAGTACTTC.

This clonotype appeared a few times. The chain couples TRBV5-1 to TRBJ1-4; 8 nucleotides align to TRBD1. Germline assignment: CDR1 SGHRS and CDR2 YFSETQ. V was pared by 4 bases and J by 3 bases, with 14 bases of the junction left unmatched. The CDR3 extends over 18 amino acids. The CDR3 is CASSPRMTGEGANEKLFF. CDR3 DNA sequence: TGCGCCAGCAGCCCCCGGATGACAGGGGAAGGGGCTAATGAAAAACTGTTTTTT.

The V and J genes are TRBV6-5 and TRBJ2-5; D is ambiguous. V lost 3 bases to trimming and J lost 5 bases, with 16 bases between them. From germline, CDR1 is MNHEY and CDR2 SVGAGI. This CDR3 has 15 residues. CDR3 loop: CASSYGFGDGETQYF. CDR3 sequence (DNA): TGTGCCAGCAGTTATGGTTTTGGGGATGGGGAGACCCAGTACTTC.

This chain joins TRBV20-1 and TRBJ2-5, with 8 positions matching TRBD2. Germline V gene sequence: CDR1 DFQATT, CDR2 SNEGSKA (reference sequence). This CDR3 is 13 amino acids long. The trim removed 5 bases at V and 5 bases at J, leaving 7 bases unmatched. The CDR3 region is CSARTSLGETQYF. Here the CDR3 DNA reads TGCAGTGCTCGGACTAGCTTGGGGGAGACCCAGTACTTC.

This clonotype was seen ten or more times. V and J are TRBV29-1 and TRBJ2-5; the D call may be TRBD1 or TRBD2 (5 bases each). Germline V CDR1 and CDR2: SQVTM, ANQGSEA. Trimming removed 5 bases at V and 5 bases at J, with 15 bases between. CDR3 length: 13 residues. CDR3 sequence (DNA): TGCAGCGTTCGGAACGGGGACGGTGAGACCCAGTACTTC. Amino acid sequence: CSVRNGDGETQYF.

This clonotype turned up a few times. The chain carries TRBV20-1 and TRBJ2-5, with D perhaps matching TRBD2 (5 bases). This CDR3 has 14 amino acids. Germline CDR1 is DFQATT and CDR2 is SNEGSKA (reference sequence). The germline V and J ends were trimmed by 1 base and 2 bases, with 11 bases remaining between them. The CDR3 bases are TGCAGTGCTAGAGTGAGGGAATTGCAAGAGACCCAGTACTTC. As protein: CSARVRELQETQYF.

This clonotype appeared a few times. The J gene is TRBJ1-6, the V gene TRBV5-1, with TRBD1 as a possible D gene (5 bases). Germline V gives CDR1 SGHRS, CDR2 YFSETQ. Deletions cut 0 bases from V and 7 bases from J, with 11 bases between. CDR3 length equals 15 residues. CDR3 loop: CASSLGDPTNSPLHF. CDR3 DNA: TGCGCCAGCAGCTTGGGGGACCCAACCAATTCACCCCTCCACTTT.

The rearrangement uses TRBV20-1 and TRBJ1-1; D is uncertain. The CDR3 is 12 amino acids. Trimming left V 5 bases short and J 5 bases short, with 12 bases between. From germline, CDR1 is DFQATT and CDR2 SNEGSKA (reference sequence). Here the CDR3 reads CSALSVRTEAFF. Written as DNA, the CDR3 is TGCAGTGCTCTCAGTGTACGTACTGAAGCTTTCTTT.

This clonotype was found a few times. CDR3 sequence: CASSLHKYNEQYF. The CDR3 DNA reads TGCGCCAGCAGCCTTCACAAGTACAATGAGCAGTACTTC. The V call is TRBV4-3, the J call TRBJ2-4; D is ambiguous. V shed 4 bases and J shed 13 bases, with 17 bases lying between them. This CDR3 is 13 amino acids long. Germline-derived CDR1 and CDR2 are LGHNA and YSLEER.

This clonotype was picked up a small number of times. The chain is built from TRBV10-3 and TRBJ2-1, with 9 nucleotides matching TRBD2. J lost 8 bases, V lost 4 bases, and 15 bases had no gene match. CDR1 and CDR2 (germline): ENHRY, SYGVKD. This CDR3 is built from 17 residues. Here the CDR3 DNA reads TGTGCCATCAGTGCGAGCGGGGGGCTTAGTGGGCCGCATGAGCAGTTCTTC. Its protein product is CAISASGGLSGPHEQFF.

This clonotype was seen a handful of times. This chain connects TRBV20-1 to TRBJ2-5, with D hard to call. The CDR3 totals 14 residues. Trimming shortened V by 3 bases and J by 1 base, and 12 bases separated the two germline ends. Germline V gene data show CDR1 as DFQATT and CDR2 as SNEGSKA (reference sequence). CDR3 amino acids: CSARGSLPQETQYF. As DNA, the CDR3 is TGCAGTGCTAGGGGTAGCTTGCCCCAAGAGACCCAGTACTTC.

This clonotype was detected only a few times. The DNA of the CDR3 is TGTGCCAGCAGTTACAGTGTATATACGCAGTATTTT. Translating gives CASSYSVYTQYF. V is TRBV28 and J is TRBJ2-3; D ambiguous. The CDR3 has 12 residues. In germline, CDR1 is MDHEN, CDR2 SYDVKM. Trimming removed 4 bases from V and 7 bases from J, with 9 bases in between.